Below are 18 T cell receptor beta chains sequenced from a single sample in a study of T cell clonotyping in hematopoietic cell transplantation. Measured with immunoSEQ multiplex PCR; TCRdb has only the in-frame clones, and not every one. The profile covers 13,000 to 15,000 clones, with less than 70% appearing a single time and about 8.8% taken by the ten largest. The sample consisted of PBMCs. These TCRs come from a human donor who either received an allogeneic hematopoietic cell transplant for a myeloid malignancy or was a related donor (not recorded which). Some clones in this sample may be carry-over from other donors' samples.

This chain joins TRBV27 and TRBJ1-5, with TRBD1 matching over 8 bases. Germline CDR1 and CDR2: MNHEY and SMNVEV (reference sequence). The CDR3 contains 15 residues. V shed 6 bases, J shed 3 bases, and the junction held 7 bases outside the gene matches. The CDR3 sequence: CASRHGQGTNQPQHF. In DNA form, the CDR3 reads TGTGCCAGCAGACACGGACAGGGAACCAATCAGCCCCAGCATTTT.

This clone was recorded only once. The junction shows a germline mismatch at one end, possibly a read error. This rearrangement joins TRBV19 to TRBJ2-3; possibly TRBD2 for D (6 bases). The CDR3 length is 12 residues. The germline V gene encodes CDR1 LNHDA and CDR2 SQIVND (reference sequence). Written as DNA, the CDR3 is TGTGCCAGTAGTACGGGACTTAGTGTATGGGATTTT. Protein product: CASSTGLSVWDF.

This clone was picked up a small number of times. This sequence joins TRBV6-1 and TRBJ2-6, with D possibly being TRBD1 (6 bases). Germline assignment: CDR1 MNHNS and CDR2 SASEGT. V lost 6 bases and J 16 bases, leaving 13 bases between the germline ends. The CDR3 runs to 11 residues. The CDR3 nucleotides are TGTGCCAGCAGACCACCAACAGGGCTGACTTTC. It is translated as CASRPPTGLTF.

This clone was picked up one time. The CDR3 loop is CASSSDGTSGNYEQYF. For the CDR3, the DNA is TGTGCCAGCAGCTCCGACGGGACTAGCGGGAACTACGAGCAGTACTTC. This chain links TRBV7-2 with TRBJ2-7; 13 nucleotides line up with TRBD2. CDR1 SGHTA and CDR2 FQGNSA come from the germline V gene. This CDR3 region has 16 residues. With V trimmed by 4 bases and J by 3 bases, 6 bases remained unmatched.

V and J are TRBV5-6 and TRBJ1-4; TRBD1 aligns across 9 bases. The CDR3 is 15 residues long. The V gene's germline CDR1 is SGHDT and CDR2 YYEEEE. V lost 4 bases, J lost 6 bases, and 7 bases stayed unmatched. The CDR3 nucleotides read TGTGCCAGCAGCCCTTCGTGGGACAGGGATGAAAAACTGTTTTTT. As protein: CASSPSWDRDEKLFF.

The chain employs TRBV6-5 and TRBJ2-2, with D tentatively TRBD1 or TRBD2 (6 bases each). V was clipped by 7 bases and J by 1 base, with 10 bases between them. This CDR3 is built from 14 residues. Per germline, CDR1 MNHEY and CDR2 SVGAGI. This CDR3 reads CASTRGLNTGELFF. The CDR3 coding sequence is TGTGCCAGCACCCGGGGGCTGAACACCGGGGAGCTGTTTTTT.

The chain recombines TRBV30 with TRBJ1-3; D gene uncertain. V dropped 2 bases and J dropped 0 bases, with 8 bases sitting between them. Germline V gives CDR1 GTSNPN, CDR2 SVGIG (reference sequence). The CDR3 length is 14 residues. This CDR3 reads CAWSNGSSGNTIYF. The CDR3 DNA reads TGTGCCTGGAGTAACGGAAGCTCTGGAAACACCATATATTTT.

The chain is built from TRBV27 and TRBJ1-4, with 8 positions matching TRBD1. The V segment lost 5 bases and the J segment 0 bases; nucleotides outside the gene matches: 8. CDR3 length: 17 residues. The germline V gene has CDR1 MNHEY and CDR2 SMNVEV (reference sequence). This CDR3 is CASSPGQGFSTNEKLFF. CDR3 nucleotides: TGTGCCAGCAGTCCAGGACAGGGTTTTTCAACTAATGAAAAACTGTTTTTT.

The rearrangement links TRBV6-6 to TRBJ1-6; D may be TRBD1 (6 bases). V was pared by 0 bases and J by 11 bases, with 14 bases between. Germline CDR1 reads MNHNY; CDR2 reads SVGAGI (reference sequence). The CDR3 extends over 15 amino acids. CDR3 region: CASSYSQDGGPPLHF. The CDR3 DNA reads as TGTGCCAGCAGTTACTCGCAGGACGGGGGGCCACCCCTCCACTTT.

The V and J genes are TRBV29-1 and TRBJ1-2; D is possibly TRBD1 (6 bases). The CDR3 runs 14 residues. Germline values: CDR1 SQVTM, CDR2 ANQGSEA. Trimming took 3 bases from V and 5 from J, leaving 16 bases between them. The CDR3 reads CSVDLQGSTYGYTF. The CDR3 region has the DNA TGCAGCGTTGATCTCCAGGGGTCTACTTATGGCTACACCTTC.

This clone was seen only once. The V gene is TRBV6-5, the J gene TRBJ2-2; no definite D call. V was clipped by 7 bases and J by 1 base, with 7 bases between them. Per the germline V gene, CDR1 is MNHEY and CDR2 is SVGAGI. The CDR3 is 13 amino acids. CDR3 nucleotide sequence: TGTGCCAGCACCAAGGGGAACACCGGGGAGCTGTTTTTT. It encodes CASTKGNTGELFF.

The chain joins TRBV28 to TRBJ1-5, with D perhaps matching TRBD1 (6 bases). Germline loops: CDR1 MDHEN, CDR2 SYDVKM. The CDR3 has 15 residues. The V gene lost 3 bases and the J gene lost 7 bases, with 16 bases spanning the gap. CDR3 bases: TGTGCCAGCAGTTTCTACGCCAGGGGAAGCCAGCCCCAGCATTTT. Its translation: CASSFYARGSQPQHF.

This clone has only a few counts. This chain links TRBV28 with TRBJ2-7, with D perhaps matching TRBD1 (5 bases). V was trimmed by 9 bases and J by 2 bases, leaving 14 bases between them. This CDR3 contains 13 residues. Germline V gene sequence: CDR1 MDHEN, CDR2 SYDVKM. The CDR3 here is CARILQVPYEQYF. As DNA, the CDR3 is TGTGCCAGGATCTTACAGGTCCCCTACGAGCAGTACTTC. Full variable domain (remainder filled in from reference TRBV28 and TRBJ2-7): DVKVTQSSRYLVKRTGEKVFLECVQDMDHENMFWYRQDPGLGLRLIYFSYDVKMKEKGDIPEGYSVSREKKERFSLILESASTNQTSMYLCARILQVPYEQYFGPGTRLTVT.

This clone has just a few counts. DNA of the CDR3: TGTGCCAGCAGTGTGGGCCAGGGGGGGACTGAAGCTTTCTTT. The encoded protein is CASSVGQGGTEAFF. The rearrangement uses TRBV2 and TRBJ1-1; 7 nucleotides match TRBD1. The CDR3 has 14 amino acids. V was pared by 4 bases and J by 5 bases, with 7 bases of the junction left unmatched. Germline loops: CDR1 SNHLY, CDR2 FYNNEI.

The chain has TRBV9 and TRBJ1-1; D unresolved. V lost 2 bases to trimming and J lost 1 base, with 6 bases between them. This CDR3 spans 13 amino acids. Per germline, CDR1 SGDLS and CDR2 YYNGEE. CDR3 in amino acids: CASSVSTNTEAFF. DNA of the CDR3: TGTGCCAGCAGCGTTTCCACGAACACTGAAGCTTTCTTT.

The chain carries TRBV30 and TRBJ1-1; D gene ambiguous. Trimming left V 4 bases short and J 5 bases short, with 11 bases between. Germline V gene data show CDR1 as GTSNPN and CDR2 as SVGIG (reference sequence). The CDR3 spans 12 residues. As DNA, the CDR3 is TGTGCCTGGACTCCATTAGGGACTGAAGCTTTCTTT. This codes for CAWTPLGTEAFF.

In its sample, this clone was seen a few times. The chain joins TRBV27 to TRBJ2-7; 11 bases line up with TRBD2. The CDR3 extends over 14 amino acids. Germline loops: CDR1 MNHEY, CDR2 SMNVEV (reference sequence). The ends lost 3 bases at V and 7 bases at J; junction bases unmatched: 5. The CDR3 protein is CASSFTSGRREQYF. The CDR3 DNA is TGTGCCAGCAGTTTTACTAGCGGGAGAAGGGAGCAGTACTTC.

This sequence joins TRBV28 and TRBJ2-7, with a tentative D call TRBD1 (5 bases). Trimming took 3 bases from V and 7 from J, leaving 10 bases between them. Germline V gene data show CDR1 as MDHEN and CDR2 as SYDVKM. CDR3 length equals 12 residues. The CDR3 loop is CASSFGAREQYF. In nucleotides, the CDR3 is TGTGCCAGCAGTTTTGGGGCTCGAGAGCAGTACTTC.